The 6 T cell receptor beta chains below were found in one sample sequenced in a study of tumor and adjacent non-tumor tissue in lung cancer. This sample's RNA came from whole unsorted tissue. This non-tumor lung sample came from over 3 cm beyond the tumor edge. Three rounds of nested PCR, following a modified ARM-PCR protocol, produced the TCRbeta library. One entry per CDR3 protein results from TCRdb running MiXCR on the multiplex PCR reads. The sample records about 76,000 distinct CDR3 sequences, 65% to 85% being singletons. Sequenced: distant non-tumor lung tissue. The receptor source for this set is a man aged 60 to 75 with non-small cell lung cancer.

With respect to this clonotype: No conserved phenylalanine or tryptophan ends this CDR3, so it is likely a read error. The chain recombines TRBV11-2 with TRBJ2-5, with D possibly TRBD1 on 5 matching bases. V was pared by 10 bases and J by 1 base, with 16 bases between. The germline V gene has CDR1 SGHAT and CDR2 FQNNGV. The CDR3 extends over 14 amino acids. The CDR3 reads CANSSGHVQETQYY. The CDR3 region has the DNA TGTGCCAACAGTTCTGGACATGTCCAAGAGACCCAGTACTAC.

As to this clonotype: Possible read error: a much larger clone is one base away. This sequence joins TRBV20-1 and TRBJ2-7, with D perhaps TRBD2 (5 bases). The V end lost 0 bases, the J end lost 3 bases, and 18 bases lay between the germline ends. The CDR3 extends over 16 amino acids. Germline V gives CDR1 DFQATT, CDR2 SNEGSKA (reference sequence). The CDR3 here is CSARDSVCGGGYEQYF. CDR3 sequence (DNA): TGCAGTGCTAGAGATTCGGTATGCGGAGGAGGCTACGAGCAGTACTTC.

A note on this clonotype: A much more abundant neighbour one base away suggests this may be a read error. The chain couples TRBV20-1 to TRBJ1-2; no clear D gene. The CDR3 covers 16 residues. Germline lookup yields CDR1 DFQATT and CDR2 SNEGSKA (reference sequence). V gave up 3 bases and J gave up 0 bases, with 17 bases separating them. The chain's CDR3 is CSASFRTVESNYGYTF. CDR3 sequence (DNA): TGCAGTGCTAGCTTTCGGACGGTTGAGTCTAACTATGGCTACACCTTC.

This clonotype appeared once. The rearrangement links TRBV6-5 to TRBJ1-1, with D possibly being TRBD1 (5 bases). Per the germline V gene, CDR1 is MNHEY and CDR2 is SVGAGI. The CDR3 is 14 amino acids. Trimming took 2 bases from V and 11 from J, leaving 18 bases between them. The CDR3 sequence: CASSYRDGTIDAFF. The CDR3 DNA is TGTGCCAGCAGTTACCGGGACGGAACCATTGATGCTTTCTTT.

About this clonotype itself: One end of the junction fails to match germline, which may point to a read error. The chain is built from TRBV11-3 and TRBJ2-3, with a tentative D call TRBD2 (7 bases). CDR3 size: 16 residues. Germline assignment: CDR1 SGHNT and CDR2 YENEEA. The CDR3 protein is CASSLVAGGRTDRQYF. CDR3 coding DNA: TGTGCCAGCAGCTTAGTGGCCGGGGGGCGGACAGATAGGCAGTATTTT. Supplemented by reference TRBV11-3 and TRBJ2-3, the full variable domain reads EAGVVQSPRYKIIEKKQPVAFWCNPISGHNTLYWYLQNLGQGPELLIRYENEEAVDDSQLPKDRFSAERLKGVDSTLKIQPAELGDSAVYLCASSLVAGGRTDRQYFGPGTRLTVL.

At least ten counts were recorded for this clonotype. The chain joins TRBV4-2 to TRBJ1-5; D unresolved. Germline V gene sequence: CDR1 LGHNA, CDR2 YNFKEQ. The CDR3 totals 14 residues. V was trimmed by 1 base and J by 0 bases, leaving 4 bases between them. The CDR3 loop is CASSQGSSNQPQHF. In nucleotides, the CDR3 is TGTGCCAGCAGCCAAGGGAGTAGCAATCAGCCCCAGCATTTT.